The 10 T cell receptor beta chains below all came from one sample that was sequenced in a study of Ad26.COV2.S vaccination and SARS-CoV-2 variants. Treatment reported: some 20 received Ad26.COV2.S at low or high dose, single or two shots; roughly five received placebo; per-sample allocation not given. Day 63 after the first vaccine or placebo injection was the time point for sampling. The method was immunoSEQ multiplex PCR; TCRdb's version includes in-frame clones alone and lacks a portion of them. The sample has some 410,000 clones, 92% seen once. Sequences were derived from peripheral blood, sampled in a trial of Ad26.COV2.S vaccine versus placebo. All receptors come from a person aged 18 to 65 who received the Ad26.COV2.S COVID-19 vaccine or a placebo.

This clone has a single count. The chain recombines TRBV6-1 with TRBJ1-4, with unresolved D. Germline V gene sequence: CDR1 MNHNS, CDR2 SASEGT. Trimming removed 2 bases at V and 8 bases at J, with 12 bases between. The length of the CDR3 is 14 residues. The chain's CDR3 is CASSEWVSAEKLFF. In nucleotides, the CDR3 is TGTGCCAGCAGTGAATGGGTTTCGGCCGAAAAACTGTTTTTT.

V and J are TRBV19 and TRBJ1-2; 8 bases are shared with TRBD1. V was clipped by 7 bases and J by 5 bases; unmatched bases: 9. Germline V gene lookup returns CDR1 LNHDA and CDR2 SQIVND (reference sequence). There are 14 residues in the CDR3. The CDR3 coding sequence is TGTGCCAGTACCGCTTTTGGACAGGGTTATGGCTACACCTTC. Its protein is CASTAFGQGYGYTF.

The genes are TRBV19 and TRBJ1-2, with 7 bases lining up with TRBD1. Germline V CDR1 and CDR2: LNHDA, SQIVND (reference sequence). The J segment lost 2 bases and the V segment lost 10 bases, leaving 4 bases of the junction unmatched. CDR3 length equals 12 residues. The DNA for the CDR3 is TGTGCCACCCGACAGGGAAACTATGGCTACACCTTC. It is translated as CATRQGNYGYTF.

The chain couples TRBV29-1 to TRBJ1-2, with 12 bases matching TRBD1. V gave up 4 bases and J gave up 4 bases; unmatched junction bases: 7. The CDR3 sequence is 15 residues long. CDR1 is SQVTM, CDR2 ANQGSEA, per germline. The CDR3 region has the DNA TGCAGCGTTGTGGCCGGGACAGGGGGCGGCTATGGCTACACCTTC. Its translation is CSVVAGTGGGYGYTF.

This sequence joins TRBV14 and TRBJ2-3; the D gene is possibly TRBD1 (6 bases). V shed 0 bases and J shed 9 bases, with 16 bases lying between them. Germline V lookup: CDR1 SGHDN, CDR2 FVKESK. The CDR3 has 15 residues. DNA of the CDR3: TGTGCCAGCAGCCAAGACCTCATGGGGGCGTGGACGCAGTATTTT. It translates to CASSQDLMGAWTQYF.

V and J are TRBV6-2 or TRBV6-3 and TRBJ1-5, with no clear D. CDR3 size: 15 residues. V was cut by 0 bases and J by 1 base, with 7 bases left in between. Germline CDR1 reads MNHEY; CDR2 reads SVGEGT. The chain's CDR3 is CASSYSGVSNQPQHF. The DNA for the CDR3 is TGTGCCAGCAGTTACTCAGGCGTCAGCAATCAGCCCCAGCATTTT.

This chain uses TRBV7-2 with TRBJ2-1; TRBD2 matches at 15 bases. The CDR3 loop spans 18 amino acids. Trimming took 5 bases from V and 2 from J; bases not matched to a gene: 7. Germline CDR1 is SGHTA and CDR2 is FQGNSA. The chain's CDR3 is CASSPGTSGGTTYNEQFF. The CDR3 nucleotides are TGTGCCAGCAGCCCAGGGACTAGCGGGGGGACCACCTACAATGAGCAGTTCTTC.

The J gene is TRBJ1-4, the V gene TRBV19, with 10 bases matching TRBD1. V shed 4 bases, J shed 7 bases, and the junction held 3 bases outside the gene matches. CDR1 and CDR2 from the germline V gene are LNHDA and SQIVND (reference sequence). The CDR3 has 14 amino acids. The CDR3: CASSTRDRGEKLFF. The DNA of the CDR3 is TGTGCCAGTAGTACCCGGGACAGGGGTGAAAAACTGTTTTTT.

This clone turned up a few times. This chain connects TRBV7-2 to TRBJ2-7, with D possibly being TRBD2 (6 bases). The germline V gene has CDR1 SGHTA and CDR2 FQGNSA. The CDR3 extends over 16 amino acids. With 2 bases removed from V and 2 bases from J, the gap between germline ends came to 16 bases. The CDR3 coding sequence is TGTGCCAGCAGCTTATCGGCTAGCGCGAATACCTACGAGCAGTACTTC. It codes for CASSLSASANTYEQYF.

The V call is TRBV11-2, the J call TRBJ2-7; D ambiguous. CDR1 and CDR2 from the germline V gene are SGHAT and FQNNGV. The CDR3 totals 13 residues. V lost 5 bases and J 2 bases, leaving 10 bases between the germline ends. CDR3 coding DNA: TGTGCCAGCAGCGTAAGCGTACCCTACGAGCAGTACTTC. Translated: CASSVSVPYEQYF.